Detailed here is one T cell receptor beta chain. Its antigen remains unidentified. The study made its TRB cDNA libraries by 5' RACE, adding UMI labels. TCRdb reprocessed the 5' RACE reads and reports one entry per CDR3 protein, with no DNA. The sample has about 63,000 distinct CDR3 sequences, and its top ten clones hold around 5%. The entry originates in a study of CXCR3-negative and CXCR3-positive naive CD8 T cells. The study's findings and limits: The study found more hydrophobic TRB CDR3s in CXCR3-positive naive cells than in CXCR3-negative naive cells.

This sequence was found in a human donor in good health. Some clones in this sample may be carry-over from other donors' samples. Material for sequencing was naive CXCR3+ CD8+ T cells from blood. As to subset: CD45RO-CCR7+CD27+CD95- naive CD8+ T cells expressing CXCR3 (TNR3+).

CDR3 amino acids: CASSPAVGETGNVYEQYF. The chain employs TRBV11-2 and TRBJ2-7; TCRdb reports TRBD1, a call that lacks DNA to check it against. The germline CDR1 and CDR2 sequences are SGHAT and FQNNGV. This CDR3 has 18 residues.